These 6 T cell receptor beta chains were all obtained from the same sample, sequenced in a study of blood T cell repertoires in COVID-19. The assay was immunoSEQ multiplex PCR, and TCRdb's table has in-frame clones only and misses some. The sample gives over 120,000 clones, under 90% of which show up once; 3.5% to 4% is in the top ten. The sample was peripheral blood. These receptors all stem from a man aged 70 or older who had recovered from COVID-19.

This chain links TRBV11-2 with TRBJ2-1; D is perhaps TRBD1 (6 bases). V shed 6 bases and J shed 8 bases, with 23 bases lying between them. CDR1 SGHAT and CDR2 FQNNGV come from the germline V gene. The CDR3 has 16 residues. In DNA form, the CDR3 reads TGTGCCAGCAGGAGAGGGTGGGGGCCTAGGAACGATGAGCAGTTCTTC. Translated: CASRRGWGPRNDEQFF.

The genes are TRBV5-6 and TRBJ1-4; 8 nucleotides align to TRBD1. The CDR3 contains 13 residues. Germline lookup yields CDR1 SGHDT and CDR2 YYEEEE. The J segment lost 10 bases and the V segment lost 5 bases, leaving 7 bases of the junction unmatched. The CDR3 coding sequence is TGTGCCAGCAGGCAGGGGGCACAAGGAAAACTGTTTTTT. It specifies CASRQGAQGKLFF.

This chain's CDR3 is CASSVELAEFTEQFF. The CDR3 DNA reads TGTGCCAGCAGCGTAGAGCTAGCGGAGTTTACTGAGCAGTTCTTC. This chain joins TRBV9 and TRBJ2-1, with TRBD2 matching over 7 bases. The germline CDR1 and CDR2 sequences are SGDLS and YYNGEE. CDR3 length: 15 amino acids. V lost 0 bases and J lost 9; bases outside the gene matches: 9.

The gene calls are TRBV27 and TRBJ2-7; D might be TRBD1 (5 bases). This CDR3 comprises 13 residues. Germline V gives CDR1 MNHEY, CDR2 SMNVEV (reference sequence). Trimming stripped 2 bases from V and 8 bases from J, with 13 bases between. The CDR3 spells CASSLGDRDQQYF. CDR3 sequence (DNA): TGTGCCAGCAGTTTAGGCGACAGAGATCAGCAGTACTTC.

The V call is TRBV4-1, the J call TRBJ1-2; perhaps TRBD1 as D (5 bases). This CDR3 has 15 residues. V lost 3 bases to trimming and J lost 4 bases, with 15 bases between them. Per the germline V gene, CDR1 is MGHRA and CDR2 is YSYEKL. As DNA, the CDR3 is TGCGCCAGCAGCCATGCTCCAGGGTTCGCCTATGGCTACACCTTC. Translation: CASSHAPGFAYGYTF.

V gene TRBV6-1 combines with J gene TRBJ1-1, with D hard to call. Trimming took off 2 bases at V and 5 bases at J, with 9 bases between the two ends. The CDR3 loop spans 13 amino acids. Germline CDR1 is MNHNS and CDR2 is SASEGT. The CDR3 region has the DNA TGTGCCAGCAGTGAATTCGGCGGGACTGAAGCTTTCTTT. Translation gives CASSEFGGTEAFF.